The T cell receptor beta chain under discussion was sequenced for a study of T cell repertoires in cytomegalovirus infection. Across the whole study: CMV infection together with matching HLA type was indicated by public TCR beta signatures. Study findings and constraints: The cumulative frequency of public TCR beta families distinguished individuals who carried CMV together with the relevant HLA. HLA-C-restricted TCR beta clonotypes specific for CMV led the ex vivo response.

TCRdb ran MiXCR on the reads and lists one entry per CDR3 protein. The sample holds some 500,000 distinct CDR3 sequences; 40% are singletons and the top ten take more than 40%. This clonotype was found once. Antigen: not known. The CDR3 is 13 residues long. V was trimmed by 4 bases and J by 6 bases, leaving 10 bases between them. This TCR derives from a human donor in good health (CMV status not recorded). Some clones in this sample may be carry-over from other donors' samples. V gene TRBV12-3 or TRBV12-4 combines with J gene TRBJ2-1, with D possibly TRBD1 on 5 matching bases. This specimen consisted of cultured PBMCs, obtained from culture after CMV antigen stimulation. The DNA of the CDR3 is TGTGCCAGCAGTTCAGGACAACCCAATGAGCAGTTCTTC. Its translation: CASSSGQPNEQFF.